These 20 T cell receptor beta chains were sequenced from one sample in a study of blood T cell repertoires in COVID-19. The method was immunoSEQ multiplex PCR; TCRdb's version includes in-frame clones alone and lacks a portion of them. The sample has about 77,000 clones; 75% to 85% are singletons. Source material: peripheral blood. These receptor sequences come from an older woman with acute or convalescent COVID-19.

The chain has TRBV6-2 or TRBV6-3 and TRBJ1-1, with 9 bases identical to TRBD1. The ends lost 5 bases at V and 0 bases at J; junction bases unmatched: 10. The germline V gene encodes CDR1 MNHEY and CDR2 SVGEGT. This CDR3 spans 17 amino acids. In nucleotides, the CDR3 is TGTGCCAGCAGTAGGGGGACAGGGAGGACCATGAACACTGAAGCTTTCTTT. Its translation is CASSRGTGRTMNTEAFF.

V is TRBV7-9 and J is TRBJ2-1; perhaps TRBD1 as D (6 bases). This CDR3 is 15 amino acids long. V shed 3 bases and J shed 3 bases, with 12 bases lying between them. CDR1 and CDR2 from the germline V gene are SEHNR and FQNEAQ (reference sequence). CDR3 sequence: CASSFVQGLYNEQFF. For the CDR3, the DNA is TGTGCCAGCAGCTTTGTACAGGGCCTCTACAATGAGCAGTTCTTC.

The chain recombines TRBV19 with TRBJ2-7, with D hard to call. V lost 3 bases to trimming and J lost 6 bases, with 12 bases between them. This CDR3 is built from 13 residues. In germline, CDR1 is LNHDA, CDR2 SQIVND (reference sequence). The CDR3 protein is CASSMRSASEQYF. The CDR3 DNA is TGTGCCAGTAGTATGCGGTCTGCAAGCGAGCAGTACTTC.

V usage is TRBV3-1 (or the pseudogene TRBV3-2) and J usage is TRBJ1-1; D not certain. V dropped 2 bases and J dropped 0 bases, with 7 bases sitting between them. CDR1 LGHDT and CDR2 YNNKEL come from the germline V gene (reference sequence). This CDR3 has 14 residues. In DNA, the CDR3 is TGTGCCAGCAGCCAAAGCATGATGAACACTGAAGCTTTCTTT. This gives the protein CASSQSMMNTEAFF.

The chain links TRBV4-2 to TRBJ2-3, with no clear D. V lost 1 base, J lost 1 base, and 12 bases lay in between. This CDR3 region has 16 residues. Germline CDR1 reads LGHNA; CDR2 reads YNFKEQ. CDR3 DNA sequence: TGTGCCAGCAGCCAAGTCGCGGCTAGTCGCACAGATACGCAGTATTTT. Its translation is CASSQVAASRTDTQYF.

V is TRBV9 and J is TRBJ2-1, with 10 bases aligning to TRBD1. This CDR3 has 17 amino acids. J was trimmed by 6 bases and V by 5 bases; bases with no gene match: 14. Germline-derived CDR1 and CDR2 are SGDLS and YYNGEE. The chain's CDR3 is CASRGTGAYTTTNEQFF. The CDR3 nucleotides are TGTGCCAGCAGGGGGACAGGGGCATACACTACTACCAATGAGCAGTTCTTC.

The chain recombines TRBV11-2 with TRBJ1-1, with 8 bases matching TRBD1. With 2 bases clipped from V and 4 bases from J, the junction kept 6 bases outside the gene matches. Germline CDR1 reads SGHAT; CDR2 reads FQNNGV. This CDR3 comprises 15 residues. The CDR3 reads CASSLQGAWGTEAFF. CDR3 nucleotides: TGTGCCAGCAGCTTACAGGGGGCATGGGGCACTGAAGCTTTCTTT.

The rearrangement uses TRBV6-2 or TRBV6-3 and TRBJ1-1; 8 nucleotides match TRBD1. The trim removed 2 bases at V and 6 bases at J, leaving 2 bases unmatched. Looked up from germline, CDR1 is MNHEY and CDR2 is SVGEGT. This CDR3 contains 13 residues. The CDR3 loop is CASSYGQGPEAFF. CDR3 DNA: TGTGCCAGCAGTTACGGACAGGGCCCTGAAGCTTTCTTT.

V is TRBV19 and J is TRBJ1-1; no clear D gene. In germline, CDR1 is LNHDA, CDR2 SQIVND (reference sequence). The germline V and J ends were trimmed by 4 bases and 3 bases, with 9 bases remaining between them. There are 13 residues in the CDR3. The chain's CDR3 is CASSTHVDTEAFF. DNA for the CDR3: TGTGCCAGTAGTACCCACGTAGACACTGAAGCTTTCTTT. Full variable domain (outside the CDR3, taken from reference TRBV19 and TRBJ1-1): DGGITQSPKYLFRKEGQNVTLSCEQNLNHDAMYWYRQDPGQGLRLIYYSQIVNDFQKGDIAEGYSVSREKKESFPLTVTSAQKNPTAFYLCASSTHVDTEAFFGQGTRLTVV.

J is TRBJ1-1 and V is TRBV6-5, with D uncertain. Between the trimmed V and J ends, which lost 8 bases and 4 bases, there was a span of 11 bases. The CDR3 runs 12 residues. Germline CDR1 and CDR2: MNHEY and SVGAGI. CDR3 amino acids: CASRLRGTEAFF. CDR3 sequence (DNA): TGTGCCAGCCGATTGAGAGGCACTGAAGCTTTCTTT.

The rearrangement joins TRBV6-5 to TRBJ1-2, with 9 bases aligning to TRBD1. The CDR3 covers 16 residues. The V gene end was trimmed by 0 bases and the J gene end by 1 base; junction bases not matched to a gene: 3. The V gene's germline CDR1 is MNHEY and CDR2 SVGAGI. CDR3 DNA sequence: TGTGCCAGCAGTTACTCGGCGACAGGGGGTAACTATGGCTACACCTTC. It translates to CASSYSATGGNYGYTF.

This clone has more than one count but fewer than ten. The genes are TRBV15 and TRBJ2-1; D gene uncertain. The V end lost 1 base, the J end lost 5 bases, and 3 bases lay between the germline ends. There are 12 residues in the CDR3. Germline V gene data show CDR1 as LNHNV and CDR2 as YYDKDF (reference sequence). The CDR3 region has the DNA TGTGCCACCAGCAGAGTTAACAATGAGCAGTTCTTC. Residues: CATSRVNNEQFF.

The chain uses TRBV4-1 and TRBJ1-4; 9 bases agree with TRBD1. There are 20 residues in the CDR3. CDR1 MGHRA and CDR2 YSYEKL come from the germline V gene. With V trimmed by 0 bases and J by 2 bases, 13 bases remained unmatched. The CDR3 DNA reads as TGCGCCAGCAGCCAAGAGCCCATGGACAGGGGAGCGGGGACTAATGAAAAACTGTTTTTT. As protein: CASSQEPMDRGAGTNEKLFF.

The chain carries TRBV20-1 and TRBJ2-5, with D uncertain. The V and J ends lost 0 bases and 5 bases respectively, with 4 bases between them. The germline V gene has CDR1 DFQATT and CDR2 SNEGSKA (reference sequence). The CDR3 totals 11 residues. CDR3 protein: CSARDRETQYF. The CDR3, as DNA: TGCAGTGCTAGAGACCGGGAGACCCAGTACTTC.

The rearrangement uses TRBV6-2 or TRBV6-3 and TRBJ1-5; no clear D. CDR1 is MNHEY, CDR2 SVGEGT, per germline. Trimming cost V 5 bases and J 9 bases, with 11 bases left between them. This CDR3 region has 12 residues. The CDR3 DNA reads TGTGCCAGCAGTATGGTTGGAGGGCCCCAGCATTTT. It translates to CASSMVGGPQHF.

This sequence joins TRBV27 and TRBJ2-2, with 14 nucleotides matching TRBD2. The CDR3 is made up of 19 amino acids. With V trimmed by 6 bases and J by 2 bases, 11 bases remained unmatched. Germline V gene data show CDR1 as MNHEY and CDR2 as SMNVEV (reference sequence). The CDR3 nucleotides are TGTGCCAGCAGCGCACCACGACTAGCGGGGGGGCCCAACACCGGGGAGCTGTTTTTT. Protein sequence: CASSAPRLAGGPNTGELFF.

In its sample, this clone was seen once. The chain uses TRBV5-4 and TRBJ2-7, with a possible D match to TRBD1 (5 bases). The CDR3 is 14 amino acids. Per germline, CDR1 SGHNT and CDR2 YYREEE (reference sequence). The V end lost 4 bases, the J end lost 2 bases, and 13 bases lay between the germline ends. The CDR3 DNA sequence: TGTGCCAGCAGCCGGACATGGGATACCTACGAGCAGTACTTC. Its translation is CASSRTWDTYEQYF.

The chain carries TRBV7-9 and TRBJ1-1; D perhaps matches TRBD1 (6 bases). Germline V gives CDR1 SEHNR, CDR2 FQNEAQ (reference sequence). The CDR3 is 14 amino acids. The V and J ends lost 5 bases and 1 base respectively, with 11 bases between them. The CDR3 sequence: CASSPGHPNTEAFF. CDR3 DNA: TGTGCCAGCAGCCCGGGACACCCGAACACTGAAGCTTTCTTT.

This clone came up once. This chain joins TRBV27 and TRBJ1-2, with D tentatively TRBD1 (6 bases). The CDR3 totals 14 residues. Germline V gene sequence: CDR1 MNHEY, CDR2 SMNVEV (reference sequence). Trimming removed 6 bases at V and 1 base at J, with 12 bases between. The CDR3 DNA reads as TGTGCCAGCAGAACCCTGGACAGTAACTATGGCTACACCTTC. Translated: CASRTLDSNYGYTF.

The V call is TRBV7-2, the J call TRBJ1-6; D is uncertain. CDR3 length: 15 amino acids. Deletions cut 1 base from V and 10 bases from J, with 14 bases between. CDR1 SGHTA and CDR2 FQGNSA come from the germline V gene. The CDR3 sequence is CASSLDRPGLSPLHF. The DNA of the CDR3 is TGTGCCAGCAGCTTAGACAGACCCGGCCTATCACCCCTCCACTTT.